This TCR beta chain was captured in a study of shared clonotypes between healthy human individuals (TCRdb year 2020). With regard to the full study: A few men and a couple of women, aged 18 to 49 years, made up the cohort. Each donor's leukapheresis produced roughly between roughly 0.85 and 10 billion PBMCs. Libraries were prepared and TCR repertoires were sequenced by different laboratories using diverse techniques, in order to increase sequencing depth and limit assay-specific biases. For each donor, three plates each were used for CD4 naive and CD4 memory, two plates were used for CD8 naive, and one plate was used for CD8 memory. To estimate repertoire size and how much clonotype sharing occurs between individuals, the study deeply sequenced the blood TCR repertoires of 5 or 6 healthy adults.

Using the deep immunoSEQ assay, multiplex PCR amplified TCR CDR3 regions from genomic DNA. Genomic DNA extracted from each cell subset was distributed evenly over all wells of several immunoSEQ 96-well plates, and each plate served as one replicate. For sorted subsets, approximately 210 ng of genomic DNA, equivalent to 25,000 to 35,000 T cell genomes, went into each replicate PCR. Purified libraries were quantified with a Qubit 3.0 fluorometer, sized on a Bioanalyzer 2100, and re-quantified with the KAPA Library Quantification kit. Each immunoSEQ 96-well plate was sequenced on its own single-read 150-cycle Illumina NextSeq 550 flow cell. The authors processed their data as follows. Because the immunoSEQ output held only junctional sequences and lacked quality scores, the filtering could not match the filtering applied to full-length reads. To assign V/J genes and CDR3, sequences were annotated against IMGT germline references using PyIR, a Python wrapper for IgBLAST v1.9. Reads were filtered out if the reads had weak V/J assignments (E-value above 1e-6), no CDR3, stop codons, out-of-frame junctions, or ambiguous translated residues. A V3J clonotype was defined by an identical inferred V gene, J gene, and CDR3 amino acid sequence. The percentage overlap between two repertoires was calculated by dividing the number of shared unique clonotypes by the size of the smaller repertoire. Richness of each repertoire was evaluated using RTK rarefaction, the Chao1 estimator, and Recon v2.1 estimates of unobserved clonotypes. Generation probabilities for all TCRbeta clonotypes obtained by the gDNA method from a handful of donors were computed using OLGA. Not all clones reach the TCRdb copy of this immuneACCESS table, which keeps in-frame sequences only. Checked studies attribute under half of the gap to unresolved V genes and leave the rest unexplained. The D gene and trimming were derived from the DNA, and the V and J assignments and clone size from that table. The sample data list approximately 1,500,000 clones, and over 95% of these were observed just once. The ten largest clones represent about 1% of the sample.

The donors were healthy, HIV-negative adults with no recently reported acute infections or vaccinations. Every donor was a Caucasian adult living in Nashville, Tennessee, USA. CD4+ T cells were enriched by magnetic negative selection, after which naive cells were positively selected on CD45RA and the negative fraction was taken as the memory subset. Blood was collected by leukapheresis, and PBMCs were isolated by Ficoll-Histopaque density gradient centrifugation and then cryopreserved in liquid nitrogen vapor phase. Analytical flow cytometry was used to check the purity and quantity of every magnetically sorted T cell population. Each sorted fraction had its genomic DNA isolated and then quantified by UV absorbance on a Nanodrop 2000c. The table lists this clone with a count of one. What antigen it recognizes has not been identified. Base qualities are missing; no much larger clone stands one base away.

The research as a whole found: Even with the large sequencing depth, rarefaction of the sorted-subset datasets indicated that sequencing was incomplete. Naive subsets generally had larger estimated clonotype richness than memory subsets. Sampling was restricted to blood, and TCR repertoires in tissues likely differ from the TCR repertoires found in blood. Compared with non-shared clonotypes, the clonotypes found in all four sorted-subset donors had higher generation probabilities. Because the study included only a small number of donors, the genetic and exposure-history diversity represented was limited. When several donors were compared, the shared fraction of clonotypes was about 5% for naive CD4, about 4% for naive CD8, 2.3% for memory CD4, and 0.4% for memory CD8. Based on pairwise subsampling, the degree of clonotype sharing among donors was expected to be affected by sequencing depth.

From the cysteine up to the phenylalanine, the CDR3 has a length of 17 residues. The retained sequence is limited to the CDR3, 51 bases, with the frame set at the first base. The chain is encoded by TRBV21-1 joined to TRBJ2-5; the D call TRBD2 from the table was never checked on the DNA. TRBV21-1 is a pseudogene. Sequencing was done on a sample of naive CD4+ T cells sorted from blood. Read against the paper, the sample's cell subset or site label means: CD45RA+ positively selected. The source is a young man in good health. The DNA sequence is as follows: TGTGCCAGCAGCAGTTGTGACGGGACTTTACCACAAGAGACCCAGTACTTC. Translated, this is CASSSCDGTLPQETQYF.